One and the same sample provided the 3 T cell receptor beta chains below, sequenced in a study of T-cell memory formation after mild COVID-19. TCRdb reprocessed the 5' RACE reads via MiXCR and lists one record per CDR3 protein. Here the sample spans around 250,000 distinct CDR3 sequences, roughly 17% being singletons. Sample: PBMCs or a T cell subset sorted from them (not recorded which). The source is a man between 18 and 29 years old who had mild COVID-19 (a few samples of this study predate the infection). Cell type and time point are not known.

The chain has TRBV9 and TRBJ1-4; no firm D call. The CDR3 is 18 amino acids. The V gene lost 0 bases and the J gene lost 4 bases, with 19 bases spanning the gap. Germline CDR1 is SGDLS and CDR2 is YYNGEE. For the CDR3, the DNA is TGTGCCAGCAGCGTAGCCCCGGCGTCGGTGAGGGTTAATGAAAAACTGTTTTTT. Protein product: CASSVAPASVRVNEKLFF. Supplemented by reference TRBV9 and TRBJ1-4, the full variable domain reads DSGVTQTPKHLITATGQRVTLRCSPRSGDLSVYWYQQSLDQGLQFLIQYYNGEERAKGNILERFSAQQFPDLHSELNLSSLELGDSALYFCASSVAPASVRVNEKLFFGSGTQLSVL.

J is TRBJ2-7 and V is TRBV11-2, with TRBD2 identical over 10 bases. CDR1 and CDR2 (germline): SGHAT, FQNNGV. V was pared by 4 bases and J by 2 bases, with 5 bases of the junction left unmatched. The CDR3 extends over 15 amino acids. The CDR3, as DNA: TGTGCCAGCAGCTGGGGAGCGGGGGGGGCCTACGAGCAGTACTTC. Translating it yields CASSWGAGGAYEQYF.

With regard to this clonotype: This may come from a read error, since a much larger clone is one base off. The rearrangement uses TRBV7-3 and TRBJ2-3; D gene unclear. CDR3 length: 13 residues. V lost 5 bases to trimming and J lost 1 base, with 7 bases between them. Germline CDR1 is SGHTA and CDR2 is FQGTGA. In DNA, the CDR3 is TGTGCCAGCAGCCAAGCGCGCACAGATACGCAGTATTTT. This codes for CASSQARTDTQYF.